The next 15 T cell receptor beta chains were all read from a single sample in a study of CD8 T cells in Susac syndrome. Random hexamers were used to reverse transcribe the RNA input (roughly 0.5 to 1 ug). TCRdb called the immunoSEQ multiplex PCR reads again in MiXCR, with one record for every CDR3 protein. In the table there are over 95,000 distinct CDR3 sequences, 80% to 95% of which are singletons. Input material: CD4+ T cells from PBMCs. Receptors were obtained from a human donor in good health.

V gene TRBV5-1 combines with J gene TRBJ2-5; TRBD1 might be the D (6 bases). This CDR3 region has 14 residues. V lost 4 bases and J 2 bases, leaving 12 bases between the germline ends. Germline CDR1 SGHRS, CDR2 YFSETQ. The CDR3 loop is CASSTGQPQETQYF. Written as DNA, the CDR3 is TGCGCCAGCAGCACCGGACAGCCTCAAGAGACCCAGTACTTC. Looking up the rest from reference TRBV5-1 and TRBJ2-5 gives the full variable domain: KAGVTQTPRYLIKTRGQQVTLSCSPISGHRSVSWYQQTPGQGLQFLFEYFSETQRNKGNFPGRFSGRQFSNSRSEMNVSTLELGDSALYLCASSTGQPQETQYFGPGTRLLVL.

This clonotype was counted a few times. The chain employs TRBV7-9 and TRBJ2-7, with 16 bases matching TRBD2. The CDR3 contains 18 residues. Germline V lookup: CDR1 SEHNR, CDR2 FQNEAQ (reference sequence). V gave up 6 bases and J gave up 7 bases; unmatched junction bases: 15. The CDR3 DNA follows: TGTGCCAGCAGGGGGGAACCCGGGACTAGCGGGGGGGCCCGGGAGCAGTACTTC. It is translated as CASRGEPGTSGGAREQYF.

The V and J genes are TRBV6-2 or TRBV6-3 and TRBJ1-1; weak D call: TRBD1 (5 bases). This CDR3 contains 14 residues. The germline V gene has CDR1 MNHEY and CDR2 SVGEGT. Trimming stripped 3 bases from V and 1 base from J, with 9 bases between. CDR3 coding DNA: TGTGCCAGCAGTTATTCGGGGGGGAACACTGAAGCTTTCTTT. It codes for CASSYSGGNTEAFF.

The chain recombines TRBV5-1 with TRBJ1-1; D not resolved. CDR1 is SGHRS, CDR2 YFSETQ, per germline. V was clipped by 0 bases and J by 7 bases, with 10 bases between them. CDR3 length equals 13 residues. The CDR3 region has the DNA TGCGCCAGCAGCTTGGGAGAGGGCCATGAAGCTTTCTTT. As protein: CASSLGEGHEAFF.

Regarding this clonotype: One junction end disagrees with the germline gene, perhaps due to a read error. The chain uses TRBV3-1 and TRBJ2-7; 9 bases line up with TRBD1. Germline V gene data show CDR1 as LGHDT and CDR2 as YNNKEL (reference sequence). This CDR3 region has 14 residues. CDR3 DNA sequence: TGTGCCAGCACCCAACGGGACAGGGACCACGAGCAGTACTTC. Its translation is CASTQRDRDHEQYF.

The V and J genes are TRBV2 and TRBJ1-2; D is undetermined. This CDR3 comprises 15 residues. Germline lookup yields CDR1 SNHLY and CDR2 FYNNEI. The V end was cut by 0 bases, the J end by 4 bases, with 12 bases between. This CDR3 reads CASSEASGRAYGYTF. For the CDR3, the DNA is TGTGCCAGCAGTGAAGCTAGCGGGAGGGCCTATGGCTACACCTTC.

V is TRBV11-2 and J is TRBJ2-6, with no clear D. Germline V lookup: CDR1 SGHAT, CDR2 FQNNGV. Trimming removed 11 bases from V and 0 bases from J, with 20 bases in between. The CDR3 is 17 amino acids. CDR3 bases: TGTGCCTACATTGCTGGGTCCCCGTTCTCTGGGGCCAACGTCCTGACTTTC. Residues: CAYIAGSPFSGANVLTF.

CDR3 nucleotides: TGTGCCAGCAGCCAGGGGACAGGGACAAACACCATATATTTT. Amino acids: CASSQGTGTNTIYF. The chain uses TRBV4-2 and TRBJ1-3, with 9 bases that match TRBD1. Losses at the gene ends were 3 bases for V and 6 bases for J; bases not matched to a gene: 3. CDR1 is LGHNA, CDR2 YNFKEQ, per germline. The CDR3 contains 14 residues.

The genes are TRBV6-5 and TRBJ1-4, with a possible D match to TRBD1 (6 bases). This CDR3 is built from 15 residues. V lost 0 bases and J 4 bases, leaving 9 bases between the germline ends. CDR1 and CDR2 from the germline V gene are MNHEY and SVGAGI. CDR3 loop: CASSYSVRGNEKLFF. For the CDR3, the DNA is TGTGCCAGCAGTTACTCGGTCAGGGGTAATGAAAAACTGTTTTTT.

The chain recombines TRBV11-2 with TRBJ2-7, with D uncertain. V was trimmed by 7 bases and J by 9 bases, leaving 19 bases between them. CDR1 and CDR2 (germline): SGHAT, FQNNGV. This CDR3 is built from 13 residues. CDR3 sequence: CASTLLIGDAQYF. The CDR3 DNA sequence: TGTGCCAGCACCCTACTTATAGGCGATGCGCAGTACTTC.

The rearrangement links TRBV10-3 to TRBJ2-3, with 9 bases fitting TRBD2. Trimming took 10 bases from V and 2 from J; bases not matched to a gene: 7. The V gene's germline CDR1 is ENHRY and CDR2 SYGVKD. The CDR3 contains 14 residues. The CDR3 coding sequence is TGTGCCACCCATAGCGGGGGCCTCACAGATACGCAGTATTTT. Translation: CATHSGGLTDTQYF.

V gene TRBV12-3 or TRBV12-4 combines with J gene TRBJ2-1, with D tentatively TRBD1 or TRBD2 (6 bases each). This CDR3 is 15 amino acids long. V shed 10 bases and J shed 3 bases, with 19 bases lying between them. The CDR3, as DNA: TGTGCCACCGCCGGGGGCGCCGCCGTCTACAATGAGCAGTTCTTC. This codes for CATAGGAAVYNEQFF.

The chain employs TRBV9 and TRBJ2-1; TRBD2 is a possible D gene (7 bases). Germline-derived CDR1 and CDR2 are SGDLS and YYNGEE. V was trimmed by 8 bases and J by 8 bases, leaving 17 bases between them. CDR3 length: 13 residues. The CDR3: CASGVGGADEQFF. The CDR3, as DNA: TGTGCCAGTGGTGTGGGGGGGGCCGATGAGCAGTTCTTC.

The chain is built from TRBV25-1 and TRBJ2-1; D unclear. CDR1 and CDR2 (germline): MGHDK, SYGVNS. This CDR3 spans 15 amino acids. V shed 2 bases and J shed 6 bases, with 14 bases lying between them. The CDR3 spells CASSEVSMGFNEQFF. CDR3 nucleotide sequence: TGTGCCAGCAGTGAAGTTTCGATGGGGTTCAATGAGCAGTTCTTC.

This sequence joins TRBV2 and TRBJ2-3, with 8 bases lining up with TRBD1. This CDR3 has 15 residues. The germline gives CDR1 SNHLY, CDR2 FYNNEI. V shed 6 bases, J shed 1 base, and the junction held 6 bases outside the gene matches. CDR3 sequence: CASRTTGVGTDTQYF. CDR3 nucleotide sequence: TGTGCCAGCAGGACGACAGGGGTTGGCACAGATACGCAGTATTTT.